The 21 T cell receptor beta chains below were found in one sample sequenced in a study of T-cell reconstitution after alpha-beta-depleted transplantation in children. TCRbeta library construction was performed incorporating unique molecular identifiers. MiXCR, run by TCRdb on the PCR reads, gives a single entry per CDR3 protein. The data contain 530,000 or so distinct CDR3 sequences, 27% of them singletons. The material was PBMCs, obtained before TCRalphabeta/CD19-depleted stem cell transplant. The source is a boy in the first two years of life with Wiskott-Aldrich syndrome, due to receive a stem cell transplant.

The chain carries TRBV5-4 and TRBJ2-7; a possible D gene is TRBD1 (6 bases). CDR1 is SGHNT and CDR2 is YYREEE in the germline V gene (reference sequence). Trimming cost V 1 base and J 6 bases, with 17 bases left between them. There are 15 residues in the CDR3. Here the CDR3 reads CASSLTGKWDGEQYF. The CDR3 DNA is TGTGCCAGCAGCTTGACAGGGAAATGGGACGGCGAGCAGTACTTC.

This clonotype was detected a few times. V and J are TRBV6-1 and TRBJ2-1; D might be TRBD2 (5 bases). The germline gives CDR1 MNHNS, CDR2 SASEGT. V lost 3 bases to trimming and J lost 2 bases, with 8 bases between them. The CDR3 has 14 residues. CDR3 sequence: CASSDPGTYNEQFF. The CDR3 nucleotides read TGTGCCAGCAGTGACCCGGGGACCTACAATGAGCAGTTCTTC.

The V and J genes are TRBV27 and TRBJ2-1; no clear D. The ends were cut back, 4 bases at V and 0 bases at J, with 13 bases in the middle. The CDR3 has 16 amino acids. The germline V gene encodes CDR1 MNHEY and CDR2 SMNVEV (reference sequence). Here the CDR3 DNA reads TGTGCCAGCAGTTGGGTCGGGCCTCACTCCTACAATGAGCAGTTCTTC. Protein sequence: CASSWVGPHSYNEQFF.

Here the CDR3 reads CASSPTGAQPQHF. Written as DNA, the CDR3 is TGTGCCAGCAGTCCTACAGGCGCCCAGCCCCAGCATTTT. V usage is TRBV28 and J usage is TRBJ1-5, with a tentative D call TRBD1 (5 bases). Germline assignment: CDR1 MDHEN and CDR2 SYDVKM. The V end was cut by 5 bases, the J end by 7 bases, with 12 bases between. This CDR3 contains 13 residues.

This clonotype came up many times. The chain combines TRBV7-9 with TRBJ1-3; D is unclear. This CDR3 comprises 13 residues. Trimming shortened V by 1 base and J by 0 bases, and 1 base separated the two germline ends. Germline V lookup: CDR1 SEHNR, CDR2 FQNEAQ (reference sequence). The DNA for the CDR3 is TGTGCCAGCAGCTTAGACTCTGGAAACACCATATATTTT. This sequence encodes CASSLDSGNTIYF.

The chain carries TRBV25-1 and TRBJ2-1, with TRBD2 matching over 7 bases. The V segment lost 3 bases and the J segment 0 bases; nucleotides outside the gene matches: 5. The V gene's germline CDR1 is MGHDK and CDR2 SYGVNS. The CDR3 has 16 amino acids. The CDR3 DNA sequence: TGTGCCAGCAGTGATGGAAGGACTAGCTCCTACAATGAGCAGTTCTTC. Its translation is CASSDGRTSSYNEQFF.

The chain links TRBV7-6 to TRBJ1-5; 8 bases align to TRBD1. The germline gives CDR1 SGHVS, CDR2 FNYEAQ. The CDR3 consists of 13 residues. Losses at the gene ends were 9 bases for V and 4 bases for J; bases not matched to a gene: 5. CDR3 nucleotides: TGTGCCAGTTCAGGGGGCCGGAATCAGCCCCAGCATTTT. Translated: CASSGGRNQPQHF.

CDR3 region: CASSFGGGRIEQYF. The CDR3 DNA follows: TGCGCCAGCAGCTTTGGTGGCGGGAGAATCGAGCAGTACTTC. The chain recombines TRBV5-1 with TRBJ2-7; the match to TRBD2 covers 7 bases. Per germline, CDR1 SGHRS and CDR2 YFSETQ. The V segment lost 2 bases and the J segment 6 bases; nucleotides outside the gene matches: 8. The CDR3 spans 14 residues.

The CDR3: CASRTANYEQYF. As DNA, the CDR3 is TGTGCCAGTAGGACAGCCAACTACGAGCAGTACTTC. V and J are TRBV6-4 and TRBJ2-7, with D maybe TRBD1 (6 bases). Germline-derived CDR1 and CDR2 are MRHNA and SNTAGT. V shed 9 bases and J shed 3 bases, with 12 bases lying between them. The CDR3 is made up of 12 amino acids.

This clonotype was observed a few times. DNA of the CDR3: TGCAGTGCTAGAAAGGGGGGGACTGAAGCTTTCTTT. This sequence encodes CSARKGGTEAFF. This sequence joins TRBV20-1 and TRBJ1-1; perhaps TRBD1 as D (6 bases). Between the trimmed V and J ends, which lost 2 bases and 5 bases, there was a span of 9 bases. This CDR3 has 12 amino acids. From germline, CDR1 is DFQATT and CDR2 SNEGSKA (reference sequence).

This chain links TRBV20-1 with TRBJ2-1, with 12 bases matching TRBD2. CDR3 length: 18 residues. The J segment lost 0 bases and the V segment lost 1 base, leaving 7 bases of the junction unmatched. Per germline, CDR1 DFQATT and CDR2 SNEGSKA (reference sequence). The CDR3: CSARGTSGKSSSYNEQFF. Here the CDR3 DNA reads TGCAGTGCTAGAGGGACTAGCGGGAAATCGAGCTCCTACAATGAGCAGTTCTTC.

This clonotype occurred a few times. The rearrangement joins TRBV6-4 to TRBJ2-1, with D uncertain. There are 14 residues in the CDR3. Germline CDR1 MRHNA, CDR2 SNTAGT. V was clipped by 2 bases and J by 5 bases, with 10 bases between them. The CDR3 here is CASSDAAENNEQFF. The CDR3 DNA reads as TGTGCCAGCAGTGACGCTGCGGAGAACAATGAGCAGTTCTTC.

The chain joins TRBV12-3 or TRBV12-4 to TRBJ1-5; no definite D call. The CDR3 loop spans 12 amino acids. The ends were cut back, 5 bases at V and 6 bases at J, with 8 bases in the middle. The CDR3 protein is CASSGVRQPQHF. DNA for the CDR3: TGTGCCAGCAGTGGAGTTCGTCAGCCCCAGCATTTT.

The sample holds a few counts of this clonotype. DNA for the CDR3: TGCAGCGTTGACCCCACAGATACGCAGTATTTT. It encodes CSVDPTDTQYF. V and J are TRBV29-1 and TRBJ2-3; D is unclear. Germline V lookup: CDR1 SQVTM, CDR2 ANQGSEA. The CDR3 contains 11 residues. The ends were cut back, 3 bases at V and 2 bases at J, with 3 bases in the middle.

The chain carries TRBV5-1 and TRBJ2-2; D is undetermined. Trimming took off 1 base at V and 1 base at J, with 11 bases between the two ends. CDR1 SGHRS and CDR2 YFSETQ come from the germline V gene. The CDR3 has 16 residues. The CDR3 loop reads CASSLRVSQNTGELFF. For the CDR3, the DNA is TGCGCCAGCAGCTTGAGGGTTAGCCAGAACACCGGGGAGCTGTTTTTT.

The chain links TRBV7-6 to TRBJ1-4; 9 positions match TRBD1. The CDR3 length is 15 residues. The junction had 6 bases not matched to a gene; V was cut back by 4 bases and J by 6 bases. Germline loops: CDR1 SGHVS, CDR2 FNYEAQ. Written as DNA, the CDR3 is TGTGCCAGCAGCTCGGGGACAGGGAGGGATGAAAAACTGTTTTTT. Residues: CASSSGTGRDEKLFF.

The chain joins TRBV15 to TRBJ2-7; tentative D call: TRBD1 (6 bases). Trimming cost V 3 bases and J 2 bases, with 11 bases left between them. This CDR3 contains 14 residues. Germline CDR1 LNHNV, CDR2 YYDKDF (reference sequence). The CDR3 sequence: CATSSGQRTYEQYF. The CDR3 DNA is TGTGCCACCAGCAGCGGACAGAGAACCTACGAGCAGTACTTC. Drawing the rest from reference TRBV15 and TRBJ2-7, the complete variable domain is DAMVIQNPRYQVTQFGKPVTLSCSQTLNHNVMYWYQQKSSQAPKLLFHYYDKDFNNEADTPDNFQSRRPNTSFCFLDIRSPGLGDTAMYLCATSSGQRTYEQYFGPGTRLTVT.

The sample holds a few counts of this clonotype. The V call is TRBV5-1, the J call TRBJ2-1; D is possibly TRBD2 (5 bases). There are 15 residues in the CDR3. The V end lost 4 bases, the J end lost 1 base, and 12 bases lay between the germline ends. Germline V gene sequence: CDR1 SGHRS, CDR2 YFSETQ. The CDR3 nucleotides read TGCGCCAGCAGCCCCGAGCGGAGGTCCTACAATGAGCAGTTCTTC. Its translation is CASSPERRSYNEQFF.

In its sample, this clonotype was seen once. The rearrangement links TRBV6-6 to TRBJ2-3; D gene unclear. The CDR3 length is 13 residues. Per germline, CDR1 MNHNY and CDR2 SVGAGI (reference sequence). V dropped 7 bases and J dropped 3 bases, with 11 bases sitting between them. The CDR3 is CASTVRLTDTQYF. The CDR3 DNA is TGTGCCAGCACCGTACGACTGACAGATACGCAGTATTTT.

The rearrangement links TRBV5-6 to TRBJ2-3; 9 nucleotides match TRBD1. The CDR3 loop spans 15 amino acids. Germline assignment: CDR1 SGHDT and CDR2 YYEEEE. J was trimmed by 1 base and V by 3 bases; bases with no gene match: 3. The CDR3: CASSYRDRGTDTQYF. In nucleotides, the CDR3 is TGTGCCAGCAGCTACCGGGACAGGGGCACAGATACGCAGTATTTT.

This clonotype was counted only a few times. The chain joins TRBV18 to TRBJ1-1, with D hard to call. Trimming cost V 3 bases and J 1 base, with 15 bases left between them. This CDR3 comprises 16 residues. Looked up from germline, CDR1 is KGHSH and CDR2 is LQKENI. Here the CDR3 DNA reads TGTGCCAGCTCACCGCTCCCCCTTCTACCGAACACTGAAGCTTTCTTT. Its translation: CASSPLPLLPNTEAFF.